This T cell receptor (beta chain) was captured by sequencing in a study of shared clonotypes between healthy human individuals. Overall study: Participating donors consisted of a couple of women and a few men aged 18 to 49.

Regarding the study as a whole: Relative to their counterparts shared across all four donors, non-shared clonotypes exhibited diminished generation probabilities. The study drew on few donors, limiting represented genetic and exposure-history diversity.

Turning to this clone: Its target is unknown.

Germline V lookup: CDR1 MNHEY, CDR2 SMNVEV (reference sequence). Between the trimmed V and J ends, which lost 3 bases and 5 bases, there was a span of 11 bases. This CDR3 region has 13 residues. Only in-frame clones appear in the TCRdb table, and some are missing; sequencing was by immunoSEQ multiplex PCR. The repertoire holds some 1.5 million clones, with 96% as singletons. The chain links TRBV27 to TRBJ2-7; possibly TRBD2 for D (6 bases). The clonotype originates from a man under 40 in good health. The sample taken for sequencing was naive CD4+ T cells sorted from blood. Regarding subset: CD45RA+ positively selected. For the CDR3, the DNA is TGTGCCAGCAGTTTCCCCGGAGGGAACGAGCAGTACTTC. Translation gives CASSFPGGNEQYF.